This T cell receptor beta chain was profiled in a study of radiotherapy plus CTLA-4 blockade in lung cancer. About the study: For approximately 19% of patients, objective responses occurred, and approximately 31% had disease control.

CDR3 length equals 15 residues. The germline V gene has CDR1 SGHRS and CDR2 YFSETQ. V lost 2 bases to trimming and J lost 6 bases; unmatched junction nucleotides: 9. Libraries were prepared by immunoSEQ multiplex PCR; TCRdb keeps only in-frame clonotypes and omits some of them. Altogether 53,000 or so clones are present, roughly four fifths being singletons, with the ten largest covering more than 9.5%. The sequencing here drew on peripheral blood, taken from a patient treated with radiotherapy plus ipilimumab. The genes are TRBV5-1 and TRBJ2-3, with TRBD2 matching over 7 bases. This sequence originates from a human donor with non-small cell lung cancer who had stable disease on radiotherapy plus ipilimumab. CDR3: CASSLGTTRPDTQYF. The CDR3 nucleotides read TGCGCCAGCAGCTTAGGGACTACCCGGCCGGATACGCAGTATTTT.